These 21 T cell receptor beta chains originate from one sample sequenced in a study of T-cell memory formation after mild COVID-19. TCRdb ran MiXCR on the 5' RACE reads and lists one entry per CDR3 protein. This table has 240,000 or so distinct CDR3 sequences, around 10% appearing once. Sequencing was done on a sample of PBMCs or a T cell subset sorted from them (not recorded which). These receptors came from a man between 18 and 29 years old who had mild COVID-19 (a few samples of this study predate the infection). Cell type and time point are not known.

The chain carries TRBV7-9 and TRBJ2-5; 9 nucleotides line up with TRBD1. The CDR3 length is 15 residues. Per germline, CDR1 SEHNR and CDR2 FQNEAQ (reference sequence). V lost 5 bases, J lost 5 bases, and 9 bases stayed unmatched. This CDR3 reads CASSKKTGGPETQYF. DNA of the CDR3: TGTGCCAGCAGCAAGAAGACAGGGGGGCCTGAGACCCAGTACTTC.

This clonotype was counted at least ten times. This sequence joins TRBV6-5 and TRBJ2-7; D ambiguous. Trimming pared 4 bases from V and 2 bases from J, leaving 3 bases between. CDR3 length equals 11 residues. Germline V gene data show CDR1 as MNHEY and CDR2 as SVGAGI. CDR3 DNA: TGTGCCAGCAGTTCCCCCTACGAGCAGTACTTC. This sequence encodes CASSSPYEQYF.

V is TRBV20-1 and J is TRBJ2-5; D may be TRBD1 (5 bases). V was shortened by 6 bases and J by 4 bases, with 15 bases between the two germline ends. CDR3 size: 13 residues. CDR1 DFQATT and CDR2 SNEGSKA come from the germline V gene (reference sequence). DNA of the CDR3: TGCAGTGCCAAGGACATCTCGAGAGAGACCCAGTACTTC. Protein product: CSAKDISRETQYF.

This clonotype was seen more than once but under ten times. The rearrangement uses TRBV7-8 and TRBJ1-1; a weak D match, TRBD1 (6 bases). The CDR3 loop spans 15 amino acids. The V gene's germline CDR1 is SGHVS and CDR2 FQNEAQ. Trimming shortened V by 4 bases and J by 5 bases, and 17 bases separated the two germline ends. As DNA, the CDR3 is TGTGCCAGCAGCTCCTACCGGACAGCTTTAACTGAAGCTTTCTTT. This translates into CASSSYRTALTEAFF.

The J gene is TRBJ1-1, the V gene TRBV7-2; unclear D gene. This CDR3 has 14 amino acids. Deletions cut 7 bases from V and 8 bases from J, with 20 bases between. Germline CDR1 SGHTA, CDR2 FQGNSA. The CDR3 region is CASKTGSVGSEAFF. The CDR3 DNA reads as TGTGCCAGCAAAACCGGGTCCGTCGGATCGGAAGCTTTCTTT.

The chain is built from TRBV2 and TRBJ2-3; the D is unclear. CDR3 length: 14 amino acids. Germline CDR1 SNHLY, CDR2 FYNNEI. Trimming took 6 bases from V and 5 from J, leaving 15 bases between them. CDR3 amino acids: CASRPVGIRDTQYF. As DNA, the CDR3 is TGTGCCAGCAGACCCGTAGGGATTCGAGATACGCAGTATTTT.

J is TRBJ1-6 and V is TRBV7-2; D perhaps matches TRBD1 (6 bases). Trimming removed 3 bases from V and 4 bases from J, with 22 bases in between. Germline CDR1 reads SGHTA; CDR2 reads FQGNSA. CDR3 length: 19 amino acids. CDR3 sequence reads: CASSFLSFRGLNYNSPLHF. The CDR3 nucleotides are TGTGCCAGCAGCTTCCTTTCTTTCAGGGGATTAAATTATAATTCACCCCTCCACTTT.

J is TRBJ2-1 and V is TRBV7-8; D call uncertain. This CDR3 spans 15 amino acids. From germline, CDR1 is SGHVS and CDR2 FQNEAQ. The ends were cut back, 5 bases at V and 3 bases at J, with 14 bases in the middle. The CDR3 loop is CASSHSRFSYNEQFF. CDR3 in DNA: TGTGCCAGCAGCCACTCCCGCTTCAGCTACAATGAGCAGTTCTTC.

This chain links TRBV5-4 with TRBJ1-2; no firm D call. Trimming took off 0 bases at V and 8 bases at J, with 14 bases between the two ends. The CDR3 runs 14 residues. Germline CDR1 is SGHNT and CDR2 is YYREEE (reference sequence). The CDR3 nucleotides are TGTGCCAGCAGCTTGGGAGGGTGGCCTGACGGCTACACCTTC. Translating it yields CASSLGGWPDGYTF.

The gene calls are TRBV5-1 and TRBJ2-2; TRBD1 might be the D (5 bases). From germline, CDR1 is SGHRS and CDR2 YFSETQ. The CDR3 totals 14 residues. V shed 1 base and J shed 8 bases, with 12 bases lying between them. CDR3: CASSLSTGGGELFF. CDR3 DNA sequence: TGCGCCAGCAGCTTGTCCACAGGCGGAGGGGAGCTGTTTTTT.

The rearrangement uses TRBV29-1 and TRBJ2-5; weak D call: TRBD1 (5 bases). CDR1 is SQVTM and CDR2 is ANQGSEA in the germline V gene. V was clipped by 3 bases and J by 1 base, with 12 bases between them. The CDR3 extends over 14 amino acids. In DNA, the CDR3 is TGCAGCGTTGAGCCTTTAGACAGCCAAGAGACCCAGTACTTC. Translated: CSVEPLDSQETQYF.

This chain uses TRBV5-5 with TRBJ1-3; D gene uncertain. This CDR3 is built from 14 residues. Germline V gene sequence: CDR1 SGHKS, CDR2 YYEKEE (reference sequence). V was trimmed by 2 bases and J by 2 bases, leaving 8 bases between them. The CDR3 nucleotides are TGTGCCAGCAGCTTCGGATCAGCTGGAAACACCATATATTTT. Its translation: CASSFGSAGNTIYF.

This clonotype was found a few times. The V call is TRBV11-1, the J call TRBJ2-1; D is undetermined. Per the germline V gene, CDR1 is SGHAT and CDR2 is FQDESV (reference sequence). The CDR3 extends over 16 amino acids. The V end lost 5 bases, the J end lost 0 bases, and 14 bases lay between the germline ends. The CDR3 DNA follows: TGTGCCAGCAGCCTCGAGGTTGAATCCTCCTACAATGAGCAGTTCTTC. Translating it yields CASSLEVESSYNEQFF.

This clonotype came up many times. CDR3 region: CASSFAGYDTEAFF. CDR3 nucleotides: TGTGCCAGCAGTTTCGCGGGGTATGACACTGAAGCTTTCTTT. The chain joins TRBV12-3 or TRBV12-4 to TRBJ1-1; D unresolved. The CDR3 sequence is 14 residues long. Deletions cut 3 bases from V and 3 bases from J, with 11 bases between.

This clonotype was observed a few times. CDR3 in amino acids: CASSPPGSGGRNEQFF. The CDR3 DNA reads TGTGCCAGCTCACCACCGGGGAGCGGGGGGCGAAATGAGCAGTTCTTC. The rearrangement links TRBV18 to TRBJ2-1; the match to TRBD2 covers 9 bases. CDR1 and CDR2 from the germline V gene are KGHSH and LQKENI. This CDR3 is built from 16 residues. V dropped 0 bases and J dropped 7; count of bases not matched to a gene: 7. Full variable domain (remainder filled in from reference TRBV18 and TRBJ2-1): NAGVMQNPRHLVRRRGQEARLRCSPMKGHSHVYWYRQLPEEGLKFMVYLQKENIIDESGMPKERFSAEFPKEGPSILRIQQVVRGDSAAYFCASSPPGSGGRNEQFFGPGTRLTVL.

This clonotype has a count of ten or more. The rearrangement links TRBV15 to TRBJ2-1; no clear D. The CDR3 covers 12 residues. Deletions cut 5 bases from V and 4 bases from J, with 6 bases between. Germline V gene sequence: CDR1 LNHNV, CDR2 YYDKDF (reference sequence). CDR3 sequence reads: CATSLGYNEQFF. CDR3 DNA sequence: TGTGCCACCAGCTTGGGGTACAATGAGCAGTTCTTC.

J is TRBJ2-6 and V is TRBV7-9; unclear D gene. This CDR3 contains 15 residues. Trimming took off 5 bases at V and 1 base at J, with 9 bases between the two ends. In germline, CDR1 is SEHNR, CDR2 FQNEAQ (reference sequence). The CDR3 sequence: CASSPSRSGANVLTF. DNA for the CDR3: TGTGCCAGCAGCCCCAGTCGTTCTGGGGCCAACGTCCTGACTTTC.

This clonotype has ten or more counts. The chain employs TRBV5-1 and TRBJ1-1; D is unresolved. V shed 1 base and J shed 3 bases, with 10 bases lying between them. Germline V gene data show CDR1 as SGHRS and CDR2 as YFSETQ. This CDR3 comprises 14 residues. This CDR3 reads CASSLFSADTEAFF. For the CDR3, the DNA is TGCGCCAGCAGCTTGTTTTCGGCGGACACTGAAGCTTTCTTT.

V is TRBV9 and J is TRBJ2-7, with D perhaps TRBD1 or TRBD2 (5 bases each). Trimming took 0 bases from V and 1 from J, leaving 14 bases between them. The CDR3 is 16 amino acids. Germline assignment: CDR1 SGDLS and CDR2 YYNGEE. CDR3 nucleotide sequence: TGTGCCAGCAGCGTAGGGGCAGGGACGAGTTCCTACGAGCAGTACTTC. Encoded protein: CASSVGAGTSSYEQYF.

The V gene is TRBV30, the J gene TRBJ2-4; D not resolved. The ends were cut back, 1 base at V and 0 bases at J, with 4 bases in the middle. CDR1 is GTSNPN, CDR2 SVGIG, per germline (reference sequence). The CDR3 is made up of 13 amino acids. The CDR3 spells CAWSGLAKNIQYF. CDR3 bases: TGTGCCTGGAGTGGGTTAGCCAAAAACATTCAGTACTTC.

A few counts support this clonotype. This chain joins TRBV5-6 and TRBJ2-7; no firm D call. Trimming shortened V by 1 base and J by 2 bases, and 16 bases separated the two germline ends. The germline gives CDR1 SGHDT, CDR2 YYEEEE. CDR3 length: 16 amino acids. Here the CDR3 DNA reads TGTGCCAGCAGCTTGTACCTGGGAACAACCGCCTACGAGCAGTACTTC. Its protein is CASSLYLGTTAYEQYF.